This T cell receptor beta chain was observed in a study of identical twins. After template switching added a universal primer site, the resulting cDNA carried unique molecular identifiers. TCRdb used MiXCR to reprocess the 5' RACE reads, holding one entry per CDR3 protein. Of about 530,000 distinct CDR3 sequences listed, 20% to 25% are singletons. Germline loops: CDR1 DFQATT, CDR2 SNEGSKA (reference sequence). Trimming removed 1 base at V and 0 bases at J, with 14 bases between. This CDR3 has 16 residues. This clonotype was recorded a few times. What it binds is unknown. Study-level results: Zero-insertion findings could be partly confounded by invariant cells (MAIT and iNKT cells). High-abundance cord blood beta clonotypes had fewer insertions; memory repertoires showed none. Compared with models, monozygotic twins showed more out-of-frame TCR alpha sharing.

Separately, the same data were catalogued under a study of yellow fever vaccine responses in identical twins.

The material sequenced was CD4+ T cells sorted from blood. The chain uses TRBV20-1 and TRBJ2-3; no clear D. The clonotype originates from a woman aged 18 to 35 in good health. The CDR3 nucleotides read TGCAGTGCTAGAGTAGGCAGCCCTACTAGCACAGATACGCAGTATTTT. It yields the protein CSARVGSPTSTDTQYF.